This T cell receptor beta chain was captured in a study of cytomegalovirus exposure and HLA in healthy donors. Primers: 60 Vbeta forward and 13 Jbeta reverse. TCRdb's copy holds only in-frame clones and misses some; the assay was immunoSEQ multiplex PCR. The data hold 100,000 to 150,000 clones, with around 84% observed a single time. Per germline, CDR1 SQVTM and CDR2 ANQGSEA. This CDR3 region has 13 residues. V was clipped by 6 bases and J by 8 bases, with 19 bases between them. Sequencing was done on a sample of PBMCs. This chain links TRBV29-1 with TRBJ1-1; possible D gene TRBD1, 6 bases. This TCR was sampled from a woman aged 18 to 35 in good health and CMV-seropositive. The chain's CDR3 is CSVAQGGEAEAFF. CDR3 in DNA: TGCAGCGTCGCCCAAGGGGGGGAAGCAGAAGCTTTCTTT.